The text below deals with one T cell receptor (beta chain). Clones were read by immunoSEQ multiplex PCR, and TCRdb kept only the in-frame ones, dropping some. The sample carries tens of thousands of clones, over 80% recorded once. CDR3 length equals 12 residues. Looked up from germline, CDR1 is SGHRS and CDR2 is YFSETQ. This specimen belongs to a study of PD-1 blockade in mismatch repair-deficient tumors. The sequence came from an adult with mismatch repair-deficient cancer. The chain is built from TRBV5-1 and TRBJ2-5, with a weak D call TRBD1 (6 bases). The better agreement between TRBJ2-7 and the DNA end casts doubt on the J call. The specimen was PBMCs, collected roughly nine months after starting pembrolizumab. The CDR3 region is CASSLGAGEQYF. The CDR3, as DNA: TGCGCCAGCAGCCTGGGGGCGGGCGAGCAGTACTTC.